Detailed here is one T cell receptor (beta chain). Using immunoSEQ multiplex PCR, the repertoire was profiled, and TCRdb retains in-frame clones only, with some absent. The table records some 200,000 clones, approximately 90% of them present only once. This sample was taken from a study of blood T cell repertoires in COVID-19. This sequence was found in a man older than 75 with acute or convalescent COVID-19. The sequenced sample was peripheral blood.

The CDR3 coding sequence is TGCAGCGTTGGCGGGACTAGCGGGACGTTTAATACGCAGTATTTT. Translated: CSVGGTSGTFNTQYF. The chain is built from TRBV29-1 and TRBJ2-3; 13 bases agree with TRBD2. The ends lost 4 bases at V and 7 bases at J; junction bases unmatched: 8. The germline gives CDR1 SQVTM, CDR2 ANQGSEA. The CDR3 consists of 15 residues.